This T cell receptor beta chain was sequenced for a study of patients and donors after allogeneic stem cell transplantation. CDR3 length equals 15 residues. Trimming removed 8 bases from V and 4 bases from J; junction bases left unmatched: 13. TCRdb ran MiXCR on the RT-PCR reads and lists one entry per CDR3 protein. Of about a million distinct CDR3 sequences listed, roughly 17% are singletons. This clonotype was detected a few times. The sample taken for sequencing was blood, either unsorted or a sorted T cell fraction (not recorded which). The V call is TRBV12-3 or TRBV12-4, the J call TRBJ1-1, with 7 bases lining up with TRBD1. The TCR comes from a human donor who was either an allogeneic HSCT recipient or a stem cell or donor lymphocyte infusion donor (not recorded which). It is not recorded whose cells these are; they may come from a transplant donor. The CDR3 region has the DNA TGTGCCAGCTATCGGGCAGGGGGACGGGGCACTGAAGCTTTCTTT. It codes for CASYRAGGRGTEAFF.